A single count supports the clone carrying this T cell receptor (beta chain). Its antigen is still unknown. Losses at the gene ends were 2 bases for V and 2 bases for J; bases not matched to a gene: 7. CDR3 length equals 16 residues. Germline V gene data show CDR1 as MNHNS and CDR2 as SASEGT. The sample belongs to a study of cytomegalovirus exposure and HLA in healthy donors. At the level of the study: Unique TCRs numbering some 93 million, obtained from HLA-typed donors, made up an early data release. Overall study results and limits: In the analysis, some V segments, TRBV6-2 and TRBV6-3 included, were excluded as indistinguishable.

While unrecorded immune exposures were likely, the donors were nominally healthy when sampled. Primers: 60 Vbeta forward and 13 Jbeta reverse. As originally analysed: A later analysis counted about 80 million unique TCR beta chains, around 11 million shared. Clones were read by immunoSEQ multiplex PCR, and TCRdb kept only the in-frame ones, dropping some. That table supplies the V and J calls and clone size; D and trimming were determined from the DNA. The repertoire consists of under 130,000 clones, with about 70% occurring once and the leading ten covering less than 3.5%. The J gene is TRBJ2-3, the V gene TRBV6-1, with 7 bases that match TRBD1. Sequencing was done on a sample of PBMCs. This receptor was obtained from a man aged 50 to 59 in good health and CMV-seropositive. The CDR3 DNA is TGTGCCAGCAGTGAATCTAGGGGGCGGCCCACAGATACGCAGTATTTT. Translation: CASSESRGRPTDTQYF.